The 30 T cell receptor beta chains listed next were all sequenced from one sample in a study of OX40 agonist ivuxolimab in advanced cancers. The table came from immunoSEQ multiplex PCR; TCRdb's copy has only in-frame clones and leaves some out. Among 35,000 to 45,000 clones listed, around 80% were seen once. Here the sequenced sample was CD4+ or CD8+ T cells sorted from blood, taken in a trial of the OX40 agonist ivuxolimab. These receptors originate from an adult with an advanced solid tumor such as melanoma, head and neck, liver or kidney cancer.

V usage is TRBV19 and J usage is TRBJ1-5, with D unresolved. V lost 1 base, J lost 0 bases, and 4 bases lay in between. The length of the CDR3 is 14 residues. From germline, CDR1 is LNHDA and CDR2 SQIVND (reference sequence). This CDR3 reads CASSIVSSNQPQHF. CDR3 nucleotide sequence: TGTGCCAGTAGTATAGTTTCTAGCAATCAGCCCCAGCATTTT.

This chain connects TRBV2 to TRBJ1-5, with D perhaps TRBD1 (6 bases). In germline, CDR1 is SNHLY, CDR2 FYNNEI. The V end lost 6 bases, the J end lost 1 base, and 7 bases lay between the germline ends. The CDR3 extends over 13 amino acids. The CDR3 DNA sequence: TGTGCCAGCAGGGGGGCAAGCAATCAGCCCCAGCATTTT. Residues: CASRGASNQPQHF. Full variable domain (missing parts from reference TRBV2 and TRBJ1-5): EPEVTQTPSHQVTQMGQEVILRCVPISNHLYFYWYRQILGQKVEFLVSFYNNEISEKSEIFDDQFSVERPDGSNFTLKIRSTKLEDSAMYFCASRGASNQPQHFGDGTRLSIL.

The J gene is TRBJ2-7, the V gene TRBV7-3; D not certain. Germline V CDR1 and CDR2: SGHTA, FQGTGA. The CDR3 totals 13 residues. Trimming took 3 bases from V and 3 from J, leaving 9 bases between them. This chain's CDR3 is CASSFSEIYEQYV. CDR3 nucleotide sequence: TGTGCCAGCAGCTTTTCGGAGATCTACGAGCAGTACGTC.

This clone was seen more than once but under ten times. The chain carries TRBV19 and TRBJ2-5; D is perhaps TRBD2 (6 bases). The CDR3 has 13 residues. V was trimmed by 2 bases and J by 4 bases, leaving 8 bases between them. The germline gives CDR1 LNHDA, CDR2 SQIVND (reference sequence). The CDR3 sequence: CASSIRRGETQYF. The CDR3 nucleotides read TGTGCCAGTAGTATACGGCGGGGAGAGACCCAGTACTTC.

This chain joins TRBV4-1 and TRBJ2-2; D is possibly TRBD1 or TRBD2 (5 bases each). The CDR3 is made up of 18 amino acids. The V and J ends lost 0 bases and 1 base respectively, with 15 bases between them. Per the germline V gene, CDR1 is MGHRA and CDR2 is YSYEKL. The CDR3 DNA reads TGCGCCAGCAGCCAAGAAGTGAGGGCAGGGATGAACACCGGGGAGCTGTTTTTT. This codes for CASSQEVRAGMNTGELFF.

The CDR3, as DNA: TGTGCCAGCAGCTTGGGGGACAGCTCCTACGAGCAGTACTTC. This gives the protein CASSLGDSSYEQYF. This chain uses TRBV4-2 with TRBJ2-7, with 7 nucleotides matching TRBD1. The germline V gene encodes CDR1 LGHNA and CDR2 YNFKEQ. The CDR3 totals 14 residues. Trimming took 5 bases from V and 0 from J; bases not matched to a gene: 4.

The chain joins TRBV5-1 to TRBJ1-2, with a tentative D call TRBD1 (5 bases). Germline CDR1 SGHRS, CDR2 YFSETQ. The CDR3 consists of 14 residues. Trimming took off 0 bases at V and 2 bases at J, with 8 bases between the two ends. This CDR3 is CASSLGDGNYGYTF. CDR3 bases: TGCGCCAGCAGCTTGGGGGACGGCAACTATGGCTACACCTTC.

J is TRBJ2-5 and V is TRBV5-1, with D possibly being TRBD1 or TRBD2 (5 bases each). The J call could be wrong; TRBJ2-7 is a better fit for the DNA end. The germline V gene encodes CDR1 SGHRS and CDR2 YFSETQ. This CDR3 contains 15 residues. The CDR3 nucleotides read TGCGCCAGCAGCTTGGAGGGGAGTCCTCGGGACGAGCAGTACTTC. This encodes CASSLEGSPRDEQYF.

The chain carries TRBV5-1 and TRBJ2-3; D is unclear. This CDR3 has 15 residues. Trimming took off 0 bases at V and 1 base at J, with 9 bases between the two ends. Germline lookup yields CDR1 SGHRS and CDR2 YFSETQ. CDR3 protein: CASSLGGVGTDTQYF. The CDR3 DNA sequence: TGCGCCAGCAGCTTGGGTGGGGTAGGCACAGATACGCAGTATTTT.

V usage is TRBV10-3 and J usage is TRBJ1-2, with 7 bases aligning to TRBD1. CDR3 length: 14 amino acids. V shed 0 bases and J 8 bases; nucleotides not matched to a gene: 6. CDR1 and CDR2 (germline): ENHRY, SYGVKD. The DNA of the CDR3 is TGTGCCATCAGTGAGTCCGGAGGGGGCGACGGCTACACCTTC. This codes for CAISESGGGDGYTF.

A single count supports this clone. The DNA for the CDR3 is TGCGCCAGCAGCCGCCCGGGACAGGGAAAAGAAAACACCATATATTTT. Protein: CASSRPGQGKENTIYF. This chain links TRBV4-1 with TRBJ1-3; 9 bases are a match to TRBD1. V lost 4 bases to trimming and J lost 6 bases; unmatched junction nucleotides: 10. The CDR3 sequence is 16 residues long. Germline V gene sequence: CDR1 MGHRA, CDR2 YSYEKL.

The chain combines TRBV9 with TRBJ1-1, with no clear D. V lost 6 bases to trimming and J lost 1 base, with 10 bases between them. The CDR3 consists of 13 residues. The germline V gene encodes CDR1 SGDLS and CDR2 YYNGEE. CDR3 sequence reads: CASMGRTNTEAFF. The DNA for the CDR3 is TGTGCCAGCATGGGCAGGACGAACACTGAAGCTTTCTTT.

The sample holds one count of this clone. CDR3 residues: CASSPLSGSSGNTIYF. As DNA, the CDR3 is TGTGCCAGCAGCCCGTTATCGGGGAGCTCTGGAAACACCATATATTTT. The V and J genes are TRBV7-9 and TRBJ1-3; no definite D call. CDR1 SEHNR and CDR2 FQNEAQ come from the germline V gene (reference sequence). V dropped 5 bases and J dropped 0 bases, with 14 bases sitting between them. CDR3 length equals 16 residues.

CDR3 nucleotides: TGTGCCAGCAGTCCGACAGGTGGGGAAGCTTTCTTT. The encoded protein is CASSPTGGEAFF. The V gene is TRBV6-6, the J gene TRBJ1-1; tentatively, D is TRBD1 (6 bases). Germline V gives CDR1 MNHNY, CDR2 SVGAGI (reference sequence). This CDR3 has 12 residues. Between the trimmed V and J ends, which lost 5 bases and 8 bases, there was a span of 12 bases.

The rearrangement uses TRBV5-1 and TRBJ1-1, with 7 bases identical to TRBD1. Trimming took 4 bases from V and 7 from J; bases not matched to a gene: 10. The CDR3 has 14 amino acids. Germline assignment: CDR1 SGHRS and CDR2 YFSETQ. DNA for the CDR3: TGCGCCAGCAGCAACCGACAGGGAGGGAATGAAGCTTTCTTT. Its translation is CASSNRQGGNEAFF.

J is TRBJ2-3 and V is TRBV2; 8 bases fit TRBD2. V dropped 8 bases and J dropped 5; count of bases not matched to a gene: 12. CDR3 size: 15 residues. The germline V gene encodes CDR1 SNHLY and CDR2 FYNNEI. The CDR3 here is CASSGGGLHEDTQYF. Written as DNA, the CDR3 is TGTGCCAGCTCCGGGGGGGGACTTCACGAAGATACGCAGTATTTT.

This clone has just a few counts. The genes are TRBV7-8 and TRBJ2-3; 8 nucleotides align to TRBD2. The germline V gene encodes CDR1 SGHVS and CDR2 FQNEAQ. This CDR3 region has 17 residues. The ends lost 5 bases at V and 2 bases at J; junction bases unmatched: 12. DNA of the CDR3: TGTGCCAGCAGCCCGAGCTCTAGCGGGCGAAACACAGATACGCAGTATTTT. Translating gives CASSPSSSGRNTDTQYF.

By its share, this clone is medium-sized. V and J are TRBV29-1 and TRBJ1-1; possible D gene TRBD1, 6 bases. V was pared by 7 bases and J by 9 bases, with 15 bases between. In germline, CDR1 is SQVTM, CDR2 ANQGSEA. This CDR3 has 11 residues. The CDR3, as DNA: TGCAGCGGTCGGAGAGGGGACAAAGCTTTCTTT. Protein: CSGRRGDKAFF. Full variable domain (remainder filled in from reference TRBV29-1 and TRBJ1-1): SAVISQKPSRDICQRGTSLTIQCQVDSQVTMMFWYRQQPGQSLTLIATANQGSEATYESGFVIDKFPISRPNLTFSTLTVSNMSPEDSSIYLCSGRRGDKAFFGQGTRLTVV.

This clone appeared a single time. This chain uses TRBV7-3 with TRBJ1-6; no clear D. Trimming shortened V by 5 bases and J by 9 bases, and 17 bases separated the two germline ends. Germline CDR1 reads SGHTA; CDR2 reads FQGTGA. The length of the CDR3 is 15 residues. CDR3 amino acids: CASSPMGIPGSPLHF. DNA for the CDR3: TGTGCCAGCAGCCCCATGGGGATCCCCGGTTCACCCCTCCACTTT. Drawing the rest from reference TRBV7-3 and TRBJ1-6, the complete variable domain is GAGVSQTPSNKVTEKGKYVELRCDPISGHTALYWYRQSLGQGPEFLIYFQGTGAADDSGLPNDRFFAVRPEGSVSTLKIQRTERGDSAVYLCASSPMGIPGSPLHFGNGTRLTVT.

V usage is TRBV7-3 and J usage is TRBJ1-6, with D possibly being TRBD1 (6 bases). Trimming stripped 5 bases from V and 4 bases from J, with 12 bases between. The CDR3 extends over 15 amino acids. Germline V gene lookup returns CDR1 SGHTA and CDR2 FQGTGA. The CDR3 loop is CASSQNTGYNSPLHF. The CDR3 bases are TGTGCCAGCAGCCAGAACACAGGGTATAATTCACCCCTCCACTTT.

Remarks on this clone: Sequence at one end of the junction differs from germline and may be a read error. The genes are TRBV6-1 and TRBJ2-2; D might be TRBD1 or TRBD2, each matching 5 bases. Germline CDR1 is MNHNS and CDR2 is SASEGT. The CDR3 spans 12 residues. CDR3 DNA: TGTGCCAGCACCTGGGGGACCGGGGAGCTGTCTTTT. Translated, it gives CASTWGTGELSF.

This clone was observed a single time. The J gene is TRBJ2-1, the V gene TRBV7-8; D unresolved. With 4 bases removed from V and 8 bases from J, the gap between germline ends came to 6 bases. The CDR3 has 11 amino acids. Germline assignment: CDR1 SGHVS and CDR2 FQNEAQ. For the CDR3, the DNA is TGTGCCAGCAGCTCGTTCTATGAGCAGTTCTTC. Translating gives CASSSFYEQFF.

This chain joins TRBV19 and TRBJ2-7; no clear D. This CDR3 comprises 12 residues. Trimming stripped 4 bases from V and 4 bases from J, with 8 bases between. CDR1 is LNHDA, CDR2 SQIVND, per germline (reference sequence). The CDR3 DNA reads as TGTGCCAGTAGTAATAGTTATTACGAGCAGTACTTC. This gives the protein CASSNSYYEQYF. Together with reference TRBV19 and TRBJ2-7, the CDR3 gives the full variable domain: DGGITQSPKYLFRKEGQNVTLSCEQNLNHDAMYWYRQDPGQGLRLIYYSQIVNDFQKGDIAEGYSVSREKKESFPLTVTSAQKNPTAFYLCASSNSYYEQYFGPGTRLTVT.

The chain couples TRBV5-4 to TRBJ1-1; the match to TRBD1 covers 7 bases. CDR1 is SGHNT, CDR2 YYREEE, per germline (reference sequence). This CDR3 is 14 amino acids long. V lost 3 bases and J lost 5; bases outside the gene matches: 7. CDR3 in amino acids: CASSWGDRRTEAFF. As DNA, the CDR3 is TGTGCCAGCAGCTGGGGGGACAGACGGACTGAAGCTTTCTTT.

The chain joins TRBV18 to TRBJ1-5; D not certain. The V end was cut by 1 base, the J end by 5 bases, with 6 bases between. The CDR3 length is 13 residues. The germline gives CDR1 KGHSH, CDR2 LQKENI. The CDR3 DNA is TGTGCCAGCTCACCACTTAGGGATCAGCCCCAGCATTTT. Its translation: CASSPLRDQPQHF.

This chain connects TRBV6-1 to TRBJ1-5, with a weak D call TRBD1 (5 bases). There are 15 residues in the CDR3. V was cut by 2 bases and J by 5 bases, with 13 bases left in between. CDR1 and CDR2 (germline): MNHNS, SASEGT. CDR3 sequence (DNA): TGTGCCAGCAGTGAAACTATCACAGGCCATCAGCCCCAGCATTTT. Its protein product is CASSETITGHQPQHF.

The CDR3 DNA reads as TGTGCCAGCAGCGCCGGGACACTACCTATTACCAGCTATGGCTACACCTTC. Residues: CASSAGTLPITSYGYTF. V is TRBV5-8 and J is TRBJ1-2; the D gene is possibly TRBD1 (6 bases). The CDR3 sequence is 17 residues long. V was cut by 4 bases and J by 4 bases, with 23 bases left in between. Germline lookup yields CDR1 SGHTS and CDR2 YDEGEE.

The chain uses TRBV29-1 and TRBJ1-2; 8 bases match TRBD1. This CDR3 has 15 amino acids. Germline V gene lookup returns CDR1 SQVTM and CDR2 ANQGSEA. V dropped 3 bases and J dropped 3; count of bases not matched to a gene: 9. CDR3 in amino acids: CSVEGVVDRDYGYTF. CDR3 nucleotides: TGCAGCGTTGAGGGTGTTGTGGACAGGGACTATGGCTACACCTTC.

This clone appeared a single time. This chain connects TRBV7-9 to TRBJ1-2, with TRBD1 matching 7 bases. The CDR3 totals 18 residues. With V trimmed by 2 bases and J by 0 bases, 12 bases remained unmatched. Germline V gene data show CDR1 as SEHNR and CDR2 as FQNEAQ (reference sequence). CDR3 sequence reads: CASSLRNPGGITNYGYTF. The CDR3 DNA reads as TGTGCCAGCAGCTTAAGAAATCCAGGGGGGATTACTAACTATGGCTACACCTTC.

The rearrangement uses TRBV6-1 and TRBJ1-2, with 7 bases that match TRBD1. Germline V gene sequence: CDR1 MNHNS, CDR2 SASEGT. V gave up 3 bases and J gave up 5 bases; unmatched junction bases: 3. The CDR3 loop spans 13 amino acids. The CDR3 reads CASSETGWYGYTF. For the CDR3, the DNA is TGTGCCAGCAGTGAGACAGGGTGGTATGGCTACACCTTC.